These 18 T cell receptor beta chains were sequenced from one sample in a study of Tregs in tolerant kidney transplant recipients (dated by TCRdb to between 2018 and 2021). The library was made by the immunoSEQ multiplex PCR assay. This immuneACCESS table, as held by TCRdb, lists in-frame sequences with V and J called but not all clones. Of the missing ones, under half trace to an unresolved V gene in checked studies; the others have no known cause. This sample gives some 240,000 clones in total; roughly four fifths of them show up just once. The ten largest clones represent around 0.6% of the sample. The sequenced sample was CD4+ T cells from blood. The receptors originated from a human donor in good health.

The chain uses TRBV5-4 and TRBJ1-2, with D uncertain. Per germline, CDR1 SGHNT and CDR2 YYREEE (reference sequence). This CDR3 spans 15 amino acids. Trimming stripped 1 base from V and 0 bases from J, with 10 bases between. Written as DNA, the CDR3 is TGTGCCAGCAGCTTGAAGTCGGGGTCTAACTATGGCTACACCTTC. This sequence encodes CASSLKSGSNYGYTF.

For the CDR3, the DNA is TGCGCCAGCAGCCACGGAGGTAACTATGGCTACACCTTC. It translates to CASSHGGNYGYTF. The J gene is TRBJ1-2, the V gene TRBV4-1; D is undetermined. Trimming shortened V by 3 bases and J by 1 base, and 6 bases separated the two germline ends. Germline CDR1 reads MGHRA; CDR2 reads YSYEKL. The CDR3 contains 13 residues.

The rearrangement joins TRBV5-4 to TRBJ1-1, with 9 bases matching TRBD1. The CDR3 has 15 amino acids. Germline trimming cut 0 bases from V and 10 bases from J; bases unmatched to any gene: 10. Germline V gene data show CDR1 as SGHNT and CDR2 as YYREEE (reference sequence). CDR3 region: CASSLDPGQGKVAFF. The CDR3 DNA sequence: TGTGCCAGCAGCTTGGACCCGGGACAGGGAAAGGTAGCTTTCTTT.

V usage is TRBV2 and J usage is TRBJ2-7; a possible D gene is TRBD1 (6 bases). The CDR3 loop spans 14 amino acids. Deletions cut 7 bases from V and 2 bases from J, with 15 bases between. The germline V gene encodes CDR1 SNHLY and CDR2 FYNNEI. This CDR3 reads CASTQGRGAYEQYF. The CDR3 DNA reads as TGTGCCAGCACCCAGGGCAGGGGCGCCTACGAGCAGTACTTC. Together with reference TRBV2 and TRBJ2-7, the CDR3 gives the full variable domain: EPEVTQTPSHQVTQMGQEVILRCVPISNHLYFYWYRQILGQKVEFLVSFYNNEISEKSEIFDDQFSVERPDGSNFTLKIRSTKLEDSAMYFCASTQGRGAYEQYFGPGTRLTVT.

The V and J genes are TRBV6-6 and TRBJ2-7; the D is unclear. The germline V gene encodes CDR1 MNHNY and CDR2 SVGAGI (reference sequence). The CDR3 contains 14 residues. Trimming cost V 8 bases and J 4 bases, with 18 bases left between them. The CDR3 loop reads CASQTGTPRYEQYF. CDR3 bases: TGTGCCAGCCAAACTGGCACACCCAGATACGAGCAGTACTTC.

The gene calls are TRBV2 and TRBJ2-7, with D perhaps assigned TRBD1 or TRBD2 (5 bases each). Germline lookup yields CDR1 SNHLY and CDR2 FYNNEI. The CDR3 spans 14 residues. Trimming left V 6 bases short and J 2 bases short, with 14 bases between. This CDR3 is CASSRRDGPYEQYF. CDR3 DNA: TGTGCCAGCAGCCGCCGGGACGGACCCTACGAGCAGTACTTC.

This chain links TRBV19 with TRBJ1-1; D ambiguous. The V end was cut by 11 bases, the J end by 4 bases, with 17 bases between. The germline CDR1 and CDR2 sequences are LNHDA and SQIVND (reference sequence). There are 13 residues in the CDR3. The CDR3, as DNA: TGTGCCGCAGGCGGGCAGTTGGGCACTGAAGCTTTCTTT. Protein product: CAAGGQLGTEAFF.

The chain is built from TRBV6-5 and TRBJ2-3; D tentatively reads TRBD1 or TRBD2 (6 bases each). The V gene's germline CDR1 is MNHEY and CDR2 SVGAGI. This CDR3 contains 13 residues. Trimming shortened V by 4 bases and J by 6 bases, and 11 bases separated the two germline ends. For the CDR3, the DNA is TGTGCCAGCAGTTCCACGGGGGCGGATACGCAGTATTTT. Translating it yields CASSSTGADTQYF.

This clone was recorded once. The rearrangement uses TRBV7-6 and TRBJ1-3; D is unresolved. The CDR3 has 16 residues. V shed 5 bases and J shed 3 bases, with 17 bases lying between them. Germline values: CDR1 SGHVS, CDR2 FNYEAQ. The CDR3 DNA reads TGTGCCAGCAGCCCGACCGGCCTCTTTTATGGAAACACCATATATTTT. This sequence encodes CASSPTGLFYGNTIYF.

The chain employs TRBV6-6 and TRBJ1-6; tentatively, D is TRBD1 (5 bases). The germline V gene encodes CDR1 MNHNY and CDR2 SVGAGI (reference sequence). The V gene lost 3 bases and the J gene lost 10 bases, with 16 bases spanning the gap. The CDR3 spans 15 residues. CDR3: CASSYPDSLGSPLHF. CDR3 DNA sequence: TGTGCCAGCAGTTATCCCGACAGCCTCGGGTCACCCCTCCACTTT.

The V call is TRBV27, the J call TRBJ1-1; 7 bases match TRBD1. Germline CDR1 and CDR2: MNHEY and SMNVEV (reference sequence). V trimming: 0 bases; J trimming: 5 bases; junction bases outside the gene matches: 9. The CDR3 covers 16 residues. The CDR3 protein is CASSLSTSTGRTEAFF. Here the CDR3 DNA reads TGTGCCAGCAGTTTATCAACCTCGACAGGGAGAACTGAAGCTTTCTTT.

Turning to this clone: Germline is not matched at one junction end, which may reflect a read error. CDR3 nucleotides: TGTGCCAGCAGTTACTCTGGAGCGCAGGGTCGGGTCTTT. Its protein product is CASSYSGAQGRVF. The rearrangement uses TRBV6-6 and TRBJ1-1; tentative D call: TRBD1 (5 bases). The length of the CDR3 is 13 residues. Looked up from germline, CDR1 is MNHNY and CDR2 is SVGAGI (reference sequence).

This chain links TRBV7-9 with TRBJ1-3, with TRBD1 identical over 8 bases. With 5 bases clipped from V and 4 bases from J, the junction kept 4 bases outside the gene matches. The CDR3 covers 14 residues. CDR1 is SEHNR and CDR2 is FQNEAQ in the germline V gene (reference sequence). DNA of the CDR3: TGTGCCAGCAGCCCGGGACAGGTCGGAAACACCATATATTTT. It translates to CASSPGQVGNTIYF.

V usage is TRBV2 and J usage is TRBJ1-1; 7 bases are a match to TRBD1. V shed 7 bases and J 4 bases; nucleotides not matched to a gene: 9. Per the germline V gene, CDR1 is SNHLY and CDR2 is FYNNEI. CDR3 length: 14 residues. The CDR3 is CASTGVTGSTEAFF. The CDR3 nucleotides are TGTGCCAGCACTGGAGTGACAGGGTCCACTGAAGCTTTCTTT.

This clone was found once. V and J are TRBV19 and TRBJ2-1; D remains ambiguous. The CDR3 is 15 residues long. V was clipped by 3 bases and J by 3 bases, with 12 bases between them. Germline-derived CDR1 and CDR2 are LNHDA and SQIVND (reference sequence). The CDR3 protein is CASSIKGRSYNEQFF. Here the CDR3 DNA reads TGTGCCAGTAGTATTAAAGGGCGGAGCTACAATGAGCAGTTCTTC. Variable domain in full (rest from reference TRBV19 and TRBJ2-1): DGGITQSPKYLFRKEGQNVTLSCEQNLNHDAMYWYRQDPGQGLRLIYYSQIVNDFQKGDIAEGYSVSREKKESFPLTVTSAQKNPTAFYLCASSIKGRSYNEQFFGPGTRLTVL.

The rearrangement links TRBV19 to TRBJ2-2; no definite D call. This CDR3 has 14 residues. V was clipped by 2 bases and J by 4 bases, with 8 bases between them. Germline CDR1 and CDR2: LNHDA and SQIVND (reference sequence). CDR3 sequence: CASSIQPGTGELFF. The DNA for the CDR3 is TGTGCCAGTAGTATACAGCCTGGCACCGGGGAGCTGTTTTTT.

The rearrangement uses TRBV12-5 and TRBJ2-2, with 12 positions matching TRBD2. The germline CDR1 and CDR2 sequences are LGHNT and FRNRAP. The length of the CDR3 is 16 residues. V trimming: 2 bases; J trimming: 5 bases; junction bases outside the gene matches: 3. The CDR3 spells CASGLRLAGETGELFF. The DNA of the CDR3 is TGTGCTAGTGGTTTGAGACTAGCGGGAGAGACCGGGGAGCTGTTTTTT.

The chain joins TRBV2 to TRBJ2-7, with D possibly TRBD2 on 5 matching bases. The ends were cut back, 4 bases at V and 7 bases at J, with 8 bases in the middle. The CDR3 is 11 residues long. Germline V CDR1 and CDR2: SNHLY, FYNNEI. The CDR3: CASSARGEQYF. The CDR3 DNA reads TGTGCCAGCAGTGCTCGCGGGGAGCAGTACTTC.